A selection of T cell receptor beta chains follows, all from one sample in a study of Ad26.COV2.S vaccination and SARS-CoV-2 variants. Sequencing was performed with immunoSEQ multiplex PCR; in TCRdb, only in-frame clones are kept and a portion is missing. Of roughly 300,000 clones in the sample, about 88% are singletons; the top ten hold 6.4%. The sample consisted of peripheral blood, taken in a trial of Ad26.COV2.S vaccine versus placebo. These receptors all come from a person aged 18-65 years who received the Ad26.COV2.S COVID-19 vaccine or a placebo. The CDR3 runs from the conserved cysteine through the conserved F or W. Each record gives: D gene, clone size, J gene, V gene, CDR3 DNA, CDR3 protein. The D gene is left open where the match is weak. Some rows mark clone size as missing; the rest say once, few, many or name a class of expanded clone.

TRBD1	.	TRBJ1-2	TRBV9	TGTGCCAGCAGCGTAGCAGGGGGTATTAACTATGGCTACACCTTC	CASSVAGGINYGYTF
.	once	TRBJ1-5	TRBV12-5	TGTGCTAGTGGTTTATCACCGGGAGGCAATCAGCCCCAGCATTTT	CASGLSPGGNQPQHF
.	.	TRBJ1-2	TRBV30	TGTGCCTGGAGTCCGGGCCCGGGGGGCTACACCTTC	CAWSPGPGGYTF
.	.	TRBJ1-1	TRBV5-6	TGTGCCAGCAGCTTGGGTCCTACAGGGAACACTGAAGCTTTCTTT	CASSLGPTGNTEAFF
.	.	TRBJ1-5	TRBV7-2	TGTGCCAGCAGCTTGACTGGAGCCCACAATCAGCCCCAGCATTTT	CASSLTGAHNQPQHF
.	.	TRBJ1-2	TRBV12-3/TRBV12-4	TGTGCCAGCAGCCCCCCCCTTGTTGGAGGCTACACCTTC	CASSPPLVGGYTF
.	.	TRBJ2-6	TRBV11-3	TGTGCCAGCAGCAACACGGACAGCCTATTAAACTCTGGGGCCAACGTCCTGACTTTC	CASSNTDSLLNSGANVLTF
TRBD2	.	TRBJ2-1	TRBV19	TGTGCCAGTAGTAGCGGGGGGAGCTCCTACAATGAGCAGTTCTTC	CASSSGGSSYNEQFF
.	.	TRBJ1-1	TRBV4-3	TGCGCCAGCAGCCACAAACTGAGAGGGATCGGGTCGAACACTGAAGCTTTCTTT	CASSHKLRGIGSNTEAFF
.	.	TRBJ1-1	TRBV10-3	TGTGCCAGCGGACACCCGACGGGGAACACTGAAGCTTTCTTT	CASGHPTGNTEAFF
.	.	TRBJ1-2	TRBV2	TGTGCCAGCAGTGCTGGGGAGTTCTATGGCTACACCTTC	CASSAGEFYGYTF
.	.	TRBJ2-7	TRBV6-2/TRBV6-3	.	CASSYEFQVSYEQYF
.	.	TRBJ2-7	TRBV7-9	TGTGCCAGCAGCTTAGTATCGGGCGAGCAGTACTTC	CASSLVSGEQYF
TRBD1	once	TRBJ2-3	TRBV7-9	TGTGCCAGCAGCAGCGGGACAGGGGGCGCAGATACGCAGTATTTT	CASSSGTGGADTQYF
.	.	TRBJ1-1	TRBV27	TGTGCCAGCAGTTTATCGTTTCGATACATGAACACTGAAGCTTTCTTT	CASSLSFRYMNTEAFF
TRBD1	.	TRBJ1-5	TRBV9	TGTGCCAGCAGCTTCGGGACAGGGACCAATCAGCCCCAGCATTTT	CASSFGTGTNQPQHF
TRBD1	.	TRBJ1-2	TRBV9	TGTGCCAGCAGCAGAGGATTCAGGGGGGCCTATGGCTACACCTTC	CASSRGFRGAYGYTF
TRBD1	.	TRBJ2-3	TRBV11-2	TGTGCCAGCAGCCCGGACAGGGGGCGGACAGATACGCAGTATTTT	CASSPDRGRTDTQYF
.	.	TRBJ1-1	TRBV30	TGTGCCTGGATAAAGAGGACTGAAGCTTTCTTT	CAWIKRTEAFF
.	.	TRBJ1-4	TRBV4-2	TGTGCCAGCAGCATGAGGGGAACAACTAATGAAAAACTGTTTTTT	CASSMRGTTNEKLFF
.	.	TRBJ1-1	TRBV20-1	TGCAGTGCTAGTTCCACTGAAGCTTTCTTT	CSASSTEAFF
.	.	TRBJ2-3	TRBV19	TGTGCCAGTAGTCCCTCCGGGGGTGATACGCAGTATTTT	CASSPSGGDTQYF
.	.	TRBJ2-3	TRBV15	TGTGCCACCAGCAGAGATATCATCCCAGATACGCAGTATTTT	CATSRDIIPDTQYF
.	.	TRBJ2-4	TRBV4-1	TGCGCCAGCAGCCAAGTATACAGGAAAAACATTCAGTACTTC	CASSQVYRKNIQYF
TRBD2	.	TRBJ2-1	TRBV9	TGTGCCAGCAGCGATAGCGGGTCCTCCTACAATGAGCAGTTCTTC	CASSDSGSSYNEQFF
TRBD1	.	TRBJ2-5	TRBV24-1	TGTGCCACCTCCGGGACAGGGGTGGGGGAGACCCAGTACTTC	CATSGTGVGETQYF
.	.	TRBJ2-7	TRBV6-2/TRBV6-3	TGTGCCAGCAGTTACGGGGACACTGAAAACTCCTACGAGCAGTACTTC	CASSYGDTENSYEQYF
TRBD1	.	TRBJ2-5	TRBV3-1/TRBV3-2	TGTGCCAGCAGCCAAGTCAAGACAGGGTTGGGAGAGACCCAGTACTTC	CASSQVKTGLGETQYF
.	.	TRBJ1-2	TRBV6-5	TGTGCCAGCAGTTACCTGGCCCTATCTAACTATGGCTACACCTTC	CASSYLALSNYGYTF
TRBD1	.	TRBJ2-3	TRBV27	TGTGCCAGCAGCCTGGACAGGGGCTACGTGAGGAGCACAGATACGCAGTATTTT	CASSLDRGYVRSTDTQYF
TRBD1	.	TRBJ2-1	TRBV6-2/TRBV6-3	TGTGCCAGCAGCTCCCGGACAGGGATATACAATGAGCAGTTCTTC	CASSSRTGIYNEQFF
.	few	TRBJ2-2	TRBV6-5	TGTGCCACCTCACTCTATAACACCGGGGAGCTGTTTTTT	CATSLYNTGELFF
.	few	TRBJ2-7	TRBV7-2	TGTGCCAGCAGCTTAACGGGGGACGAGCAGTACTTC	CASSLTGDEQYF
TRBD1	.	TRBJ1-2	TRBV7-2	TGTGCCAGCAGCTTTGGACAGGGGGCGAATGGCTACACCTTC	CASSFGQGANGYTF
TRBD2	once	TRBJ2-1	TRBV4-3	TGCGCCAGCAGCCACGTAGCGGGGGGGGACAATGAGCAGTTCTTC	CASSHVAGGDNEQFF
TRBD1	once	TRBJ2-3	TRBV9	TGTGCCAGCAGCCCACCGGGACAGGGGGGCGCAGATACGCAGTATTTT	CASSPPGQGGADTQYF
.	.	TRBJ1-5	TRBV7-2	TGTGCCAGCAGCAAAAGGGGACAGCCCCAGCATTTT	CASSKRGQPQHF
.	.	TRBJ1-1	TRBV27	TGTGCCAGCAGTGATCAGGCCGCAGGAACTGAAGCTTTCTTT	CASSDQAAGTEAFF
TRBD1	.	TRBJ1-1	TRBV4-3	TGCGCCAGCAGCCAAAAAGCCCAGGGGGGCCAAGCTTTCTTT	CASSQKAQGGQAFF
TRBD1	.	TRBJ1-6	TRBV30	TGTGCCTGGGACAGGGCTAATTCACCCCTCCACTTT	CAWDRANSPLHF
.	.	TRBJ2-3	TRBV28	TGTGCCAGCAGTTTATTGATGGGACGAAACGCAGATACGCAGTATTTT	CASSLLMGRNADTQYF
TRBD2	.	TRBJ2-3	TRBV9	TGTGCCAGCAGCAATAGCGGGGGGTTTTCTAGCACAGATACGCAGTATTTT	CASSNSGGFSSTDTQYF
.	.	TRBJ1-4	TRBV4-3	TGCGCCAGCAGCCATCTTCACCGGGCCGCTAATGAAAAACTGTTTTTT	CASSHLHRAANEKLFF
TRBD1	few	TRBJ2-2	TRBV24-1	TGTGCCACCAGTGACGGGACAGGGAACACCGGGGAGCTGTTTTTT	CATSDGTGNTGELFF
.	.	TRBJ2-7	TRBV9	TGTGCCAGCAGCGTAGGCCCTTCCGACGAGCTGTACTTC	CASSVGPSDELYF
TRBD1	.	TRBJ1-5	TRBV7-2	TGTGCCAGCAGCCCGGCGACAGGGGGCAGTCAGCCCCAGCATTTT	CASSPATGGSQPQHF
TRBD2	.	TRBJ2-1	TRBV20-1	TGCAGTGACAAGACTAGCGGAGTAGAGTTCTTC	CSDKTSGVEFF
.	.	TRBJ1-2	TRBV6-5	TGTGCCAGCAGTTACTCGCGCCTACCGGCTGCCTATGGCTACACCTTC	CASSYSRLPAAYGYTF
.	.	TRBJ2-1	TRBV7-3	TGTGCCAGCAGCTCAGCAGGGACCACACCAAATGAGCAGTTCTTC	CASSSAGTTPNEQFF
.	.	TRBJ2-7	TRBV5-4	TGTGCCAGCAGCTGGGACGCCCCGGGAGAGCAGTACTTC	CASSWDAPGEQYF
TRBD1	once	TRBJ1-5	TRBV6-5	TGTGCCAGCAGTAGGGGACAGGGCAATCAGCCCCAGCATTTT	CASSRGQGNQPQHF
.	.	TRBJ1-2	TRBV7-3	TGTGCCAGCAGCCCCAGACAGAACTATGGCTACACCTTC	CASSPRQNYGYTF